A selection of T cell receptor beta chains follows, all from one sample in a study of cytomegalovirus exposure and HLA in healthy donors. Generated by immunoSEQ multiplex PCR, the TCRdb table keeps only in-frame clones and is missing some. The sample carries under 150,000 clones, 60% to 85% recorded once. The specimen sequenced was PBMCs. All receptors come from a female donor in good health and CMV-seropositive. The CDR3 runs from the conserved cysteine through the conserved F or W. A D gene is named only where the DNA matches it firmly. Clone size is stated in some rows and not others, as once, few, many or a class when expanded.

CDR3	DNA	D	size	V	J
CASKGTGYTGELFF	TGCGCCAGCAAGGGGACAGGGTACACCGGGGAGCTGTTTTTT	TRBD1	NA	TRBV5-1	TRBJ2-2
CASSLRGAEQFF	TGTGCCAGCAGCTTAAGGGGCGCTGAGCAGTTCTTC	NA	NA	TRBV11-1	TRBJ2-1
CASSGEFSETQYF	TGTGCCAGCTCAGGGGAGTTTAGCGAGACCCAGTACTTC	NA	NA	TRBV18	TRBJ2-5
CASSQTGLATEQETQYF	TGTGCCAGCAGCCAAACCGGACTAGCGACAGAACAAGAGACCCAGTACTTC	TRBD2	NA	TRBV7-6	TRBJ2-5
CASSLGGGSYEQYF	TGTGCCAGCAGCTTAGGCGGGGGTTCCTACGAGCAGTACTTC	TRBD2	NA	TRBV11-3	TRBJ2-7
CASGGRELYNEQFF	TGTGCCAGTGGAGGGCGGGAGCTCTACAATGAGCAGTTCTTC	TRBD2	few	TRBV6-6	TRBJ2-1
CASSRNQNSPLHF	TGCGCCAGCAGCCGAAACCAGAATTCACCCCTCCACTTT	NA	NA	TRBV5-1	TRBJ1-6
CASSPRQAYSNQPQHF	TGTGCCAGCAGCCCCCGGCAGGCTTATAGCAATCAGCCCCAGCATTTT	NA	NA	TRBV5-5	TRBJ1-5
CASSETQGAFTKNIQYF	TGTGCCAGCAGTGAGACACAGGGGGCTTTCACCAAAAACATTCAGTACTTC	TRBD1	NA	TRBV6-1	TRBJ2-4
CASSKHSTGTGVCEQFF	TGTGCCAGCAGCAAACATTCCACCGGGACAGGGGTATGTGAGCAGTTCTTC	NA	few	TRBV21-1	TRBJ2-1
CASSLRQGLNYGYTF	TGTGCCAGCTCACTCCGACAGGGGCTTAACTATGGCTACACCTTC	TRBD1	NA	TRBV18	TRBJ1-2
CASVPGTGDGNTIYF	TGTGCCAGTGTCCCCGGGACAGGGGATGGAAACACCATATATTTT	TRBD1	NA	TRBV5-5	TRBJ1-3
CASSSRTSGNTGELFF	TGTGCCAGCAGCTCCCGGACTAGCGGGAACACCGGGGAGCTGTTTTTT	TRBD2	few	TRBV11-3	TRBJ2-2
CASSAPRHGGEQFF	TGTGCCAGCAGCGCCCCCCGCCACGGGGGTGAGCAGTTCTTC	NA	few	TRBV11-1	TRBJ2-1
CASSPSAGVAGEQFF	TGTGCCAGCAGTCCCTCGGCAGGGGTGGCCGGTGAGCAGTTCTTC	NA	NA	TRBV27	TRBJ2-1
CASSDNSWDEQFF	TGTGCCAGCAGTGATAACAGTTGGGATGAGCAGTTCTTC	NA	NA	TRBV6-1	TRBJ2-1
CASSGTGGFGNTIYF	TGTGCCAGTAGTGGGACAGGGGGCTTTGGAAACACCATATATTTT	TRBD1	NA	TRBV19	TRBJ1-3
CASRRSAFRGGQETQYF	TGCGCCAGCAGAAGAAGTGCATTCCGGGGGGGCCAAGAGACCCAGTACTTC	TRBD2	NA	TRBV4-1	TRBJ2-5